This T cell receptor beta chain emerged from a study of blood T cell repertoires in COVID-19. The overall study: From T cells, B-cell-depleted T cells, or PBMCs came the material, which was cDNA or gDNA.

The CDR3 sequence is 12 residues long. CDR1 and CDR2 (germline): KGHSH, LQKENI. V was shortened by 2 bases and J by 6 bases, with 7 bases between the two germline ends. This clone has just a few counts. Profiling relied on immunoSEQ multiplex PCR, and the TCRdb table lists in-frame clones only, not all of them. The sample contains some 260,000 clones, 88% of which appear only once. Sequencing was done on a sample of peripheral blood. The chain uses TRBV18 and TRBJ1-1; tentatively, D is TRBD1 (6 bases). This receptor was obtained from a woman aged 30 to 39 with acute or convalescent COVID-19. The CDR3 sequence is CASSPAGAEAFF. The CDR3 DNA reads as TGTGCCAGCTCACCAGCAGGGGCTGAAGCTTTCTTT.